The clone carrying this T cell receptor (beta chain) occurred a few times. What it recognizes is unknown. V was shortened by 0 bases and J by 7 bases, with 4 bases between the two germline ends. Germline assignment: CDR1 SNHLY and CDR2 FYNNEI. This CDR3 has 12 amino acids. The source of the sample is a study of beta chain features in type 1 diabetes. The study, taken as a whole, reports: cDNA-based sequencing might over-represent cells highly expressing TCR. Shorter TCRB CDR3s, moderately but significantly so, marked every one of the four CD4+ subsets in Type 1 diabetes patients. Among type 1 diabetes patients, VDJ junctions had fewer insertions and more deletions. A greater similarity of naive, central memory and Treg TCRB repertoires was seen among patients than among healthy donors.

The authors reverse transcribed all of the isolated RNA, so sequencing captured expressed TCRB transcripts. Repertoires were generated with immunoSEQ multiplex PCR, while TCRdb's copy carries only in-frame clones and drops some. The sample lists roughly 140,000 clones; approximately 12% were seen once. Sequenced: central memory CD4+ T cells from blood. This chain links TRBV2 with TRBJ2-1, with D unclear. The sequence was obtained from a man younger than 35 in good health. CDR3: CASSEALNEQFF. CDR3 nucleotides: TGTGCCAGCAGTGAAGCGCTAAATGAGCAGTTCTTC.